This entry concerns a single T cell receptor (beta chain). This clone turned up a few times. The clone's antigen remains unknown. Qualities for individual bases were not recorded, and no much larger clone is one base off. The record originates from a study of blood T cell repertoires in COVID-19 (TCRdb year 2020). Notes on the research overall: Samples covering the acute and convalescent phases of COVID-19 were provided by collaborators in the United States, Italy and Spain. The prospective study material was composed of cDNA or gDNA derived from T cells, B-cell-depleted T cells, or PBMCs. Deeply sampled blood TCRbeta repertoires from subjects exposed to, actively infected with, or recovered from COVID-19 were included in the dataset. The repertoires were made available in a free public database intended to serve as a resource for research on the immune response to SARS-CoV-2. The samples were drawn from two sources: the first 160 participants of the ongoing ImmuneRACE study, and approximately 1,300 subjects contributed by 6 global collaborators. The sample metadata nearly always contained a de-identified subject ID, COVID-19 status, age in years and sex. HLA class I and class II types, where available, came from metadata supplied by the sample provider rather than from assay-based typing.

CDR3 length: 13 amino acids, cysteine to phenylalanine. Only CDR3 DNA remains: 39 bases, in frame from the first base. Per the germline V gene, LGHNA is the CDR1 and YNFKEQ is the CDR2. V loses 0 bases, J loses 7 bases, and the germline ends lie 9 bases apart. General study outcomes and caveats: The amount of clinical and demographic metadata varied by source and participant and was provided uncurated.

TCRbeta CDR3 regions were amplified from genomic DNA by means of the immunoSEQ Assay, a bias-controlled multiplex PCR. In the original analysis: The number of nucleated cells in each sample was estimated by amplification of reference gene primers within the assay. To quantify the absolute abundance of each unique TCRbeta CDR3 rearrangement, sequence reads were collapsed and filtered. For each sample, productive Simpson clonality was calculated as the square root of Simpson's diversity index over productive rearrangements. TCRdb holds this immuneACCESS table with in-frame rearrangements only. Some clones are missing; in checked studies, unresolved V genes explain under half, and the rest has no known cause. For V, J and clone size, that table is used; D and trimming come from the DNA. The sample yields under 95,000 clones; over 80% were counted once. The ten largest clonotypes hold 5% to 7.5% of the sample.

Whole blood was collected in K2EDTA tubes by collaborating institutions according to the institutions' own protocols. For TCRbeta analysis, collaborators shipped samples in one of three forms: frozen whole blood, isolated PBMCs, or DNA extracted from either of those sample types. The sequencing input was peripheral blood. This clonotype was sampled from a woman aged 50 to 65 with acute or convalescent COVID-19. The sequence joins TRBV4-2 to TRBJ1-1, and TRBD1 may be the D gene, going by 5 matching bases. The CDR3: CASSQEGLIEAFF. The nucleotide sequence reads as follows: TGTGCCAGCAGCCAAGAGGGACTAATTGAAGCTTTCTTT.